The rows below give T cell receptor beta chains drawn from one sample of a study of shared clonotypes between healthy human individuals. Method: immunoSEQ multiplex PCR; TCRdb's copy keeps in-frame clones and lacks some. The data contain under 2.5 million clones, around 90% of them singletons. Sequenced sample: naive CD4+ T cells from PBMCs. These receptors were taken from a man younger than 30 in good health. Some clones in this sample may be carry-over from other donors' samples. CDR3s leave out the opening cysteine and the closing phenylalanine or tryptophan.

V gene	J gene	CDR3 length	CDR3 protein
TRBV7-2	TRBJ2-2	14	ASSLVSGSNTGELF
TRBV29-1	TRBJ1-2	10	SVGAGLVGYT
TRBV7-6	TRBJ1-4	12	ASSFGGRGEKLF
TRBV7-2	TRBJ2-7	11	ASSPLPRREQY
TRBV6-5	TRBJ2-7	11	ASNLAGGREQY
TRBV9	TRBJ2-6	13	ASPRALSGANVLT
TRBV29-1	TRBJ2-5	11	SVLRVTAETQY
TRBV7-8	TRBJ1-1	13	ASSLYGRPNTEAF
TRBV5-1	TRBJ2-7	12	ASRLFGGTYEQY
TRBV5-1	TRBJ2-5	14	ASSFWTGRFQETQY
TRBV28	TRBJ1-3	10	ASQGSGNTIY